This is a list of T cell receptor beta chains from one sample in a study of blood T cell repertoires in COVID-19. The protocol was immunoSEQ multiplex PCR, while the TCRdb copy is restricted to in-frame clones and leaves out a portion. This table holds roughly 120,000 clones, approximately 81% found once. The sample consisted of peripheral blood. The receptors were gathered from an elderly man with COVID-19, enrolled during active disease. Both conserved end residues are part of each CDR3. Fields, in order: D gene, V gene, clone size, J gene, CDR3 protein, CDR3 DNA. D genes are given only for firm matches. Expanded clones are given a class, and other clones once, few, many or no size at all.

>TRBD1|TRBV12-3/TRBV12-4|-|TRBJ1-5
CASTSGQHQPQHF
TGTGCCAGCACCTCGGGACAGCATCAGCCCCAGCATTTT
>-|TRBV28|-|TRBJ2-4
CASSFSPVGESGKNIQYF
TGTGCCAGCAGTTTTAGCCCGGTCGGGGAGTCGGGTAAAAACATTCAGTACTTC
>-|TRBV7-9|-|TRBJ2-2
CASSPAAANTGELFF
TGTGCCAGCAGCCCCGCGGCCGCGAACACCGGGGAGCTGTTTTTT
>TRBD2|TRBV6-4|-|TRBJ2-7
CASKTERDSGSSYEQYF
TGTGCCAGCAAGACCGAGCGGGACTCCGGGAGCTCCTACGAGCAGTACTTC
>-|TRBV15|-|TRBJ2-6
CATSRDQGTGANVLTF
TGTGCCACCAGCAGAGATCAGGGTACTGGGGCCAACGTCCTGACTTTC
>-|TRBV24-1|few|TRBJ2-7
CATSDGKYGTSYEQYF
TGTGCCACCAGTGACGGGAAATATGGGACTTCCTACGAGCAGTACTTC
>TRBD1|TRBV4-2|few|TRBJ1-2
CASSHRDRANYGYTF
TGTGCCAGCAGCCACCGGGACAGGGCCAACTATGGCTACACCTTC
>-|TRBV29-1|-|TRBJ2-7
CSVEVRDGYSYEQYF
TGCAGCGTTGAAGTGCGGGACGGGTACTCCTACGAGCAGTACTTC
>TRBD2|TRBV5-6|few|TRBJ2-1
CASSPYRSGGYNEQFF
TGTGCCAGCAGCCCTTATCGTAGCGGGGGGTACAATGAGCAGTTCTTC
>-|TRBV15|-|TRBJ1-2
CATSSGSGINYGYTF
TGTGCCACCAGCTCCGGTTCGGGAATCAACTATGGCTACACCTTC
>TRBD1|TRBV2|-|TRBJ2-1
CASSGQGAYNEQFF
TGTGCCAGCAGTGGGCAGGGGGCCTACAATGAGCAGTTCTTC
>-|TRBV5-4|-|TRBJ1-1
CASSPESTEAFF
TGTGCCAGCAGCCCGGAGAGCACTGAAGCTTTCTTT
>-|TRBV21-1|-|TRBJ1-4
CASSTGLPGEKLFF
TGTGCCAGCAGCACCGGCTTACCGGGTGAAAAACTGTTTTTT
>TRBD1|TRBV19|once|TRBJ1-5
CASEGQGSNQPQHF
TGTGCCAGTGAAGGACAGGGCAGCAATCAGCCCCAGCATTTT
>TRBD2|TRBV10-1|-|TRBJ2-3
CASSDSGTSESTDTQYF
TGCGCCAGCAGTGATTCCGGGACTAGCGAGTCCACAGATACGCAGTATTTT
>TRBD2|TRBV29-1|-|TRBJ2-1
CSVSITASGSALSSYNEQFF
TGCAGCGTTTCCATCACGGCTAGCGGGAGTGCCCTGAGCTCCTACAATGAGCAGTTCTTC
>TRBD1|TRBV28|-|TRBJ1-5
CASSPTGVSNQPQHF
TGTGCCAGCAGTCCTACAGGGGTTAGCAATCAGCCCCAGCATTTT
>TRBD1|TRBV7-9|few|TRBJ2-5
CASSLVDRHQETQYF
TGTGCCAGCAGCTTAGTGGACAGGCACCAAGAGACCCAGTACTTC
>TRBD1|TRBV24-1|-|TRBJ2-5
CATSDVKTGGQETQYF
TGTGCCACCAGTGATGTGAAGACAGGGGGCCAAGAGACCCAGTACTTC
>-|TRBV6-5|-|TRBJ2-7
CASRTGLAVSYEQYF
TGTGCCAGCAGAACCGGGCTAGCAGTGTCCTACGAGCAGTACTTC
>TRBD2|TRBV5-1|few|TRBJ2-5
CASSLAGIAGGPYETQYF
TGCGCCAGCAGCTTGGCCGGGATAGCGGGAGGGCCGTACGAGACCCAGTACTTC
>-|TRBV5-1|-|TRBJ2-5
CASSLGGTQETQYF
TGCGCCAGCAGCTTGGGCGGAACCCAAGAGACCCAGTACTTC
>TRBD1|TRBV6-1|-|TRBJ1-2
CASSEKGQGDYGYTF
TGTGCCAGCAGTGAAAAGGGACAGGGTGACTATGGCTACACCTTC
>TRBD2|TRBV5-1|-|TRBJ2-2
CASSLGGLAGGPGSGELFF
TGCGCCAGCAGCTTGGGGGGACTAGCGGGAGGGCCAGGATCCGGGGAGCTGTTTTTT
>-|TRBV6-2/TRBV6-3|few|TRBJ1-5
CASSPQLPSAGQPQHF
TGTGCCAGCAGCCCTCAACTCCCCTCGGCGGGGCAGCCCCAGCATTTT
>TRBD1|TRBV28|-|TRBJ1-3
CASRGTGVGNTIYF
TGTGCCAGCAGAGGGACAGGAGTCGGAAACACCATATATTTT
>TRBD1|TRBV5-4|-|TRBJ2-5
CASSYGTGQETQYF
TGTGCCAGCAGTTATGGGACAGGGCAAGAGACCCAGTACTTC
>TRBD1|TRBV6-2/TRBV6-3|-|TRBJ2-5
CASSNDRGETQYF
TGTGCCAGCAGCAACGACAGGGGAGAGACCCAGTACTTC
>-|TRBV6-5|-|TRBJ2-7
CASSYGPINEQYF
TGTGCCAGCAGTTACGGCCCCATCAACGAGCAGTACTTC
>-|TRBV11-1|-|TRBJ2-1
CASSFGRTNNEQFF
TGTGCCAGCAGCTTTGGGAGGACCAACAATGAGCAGTTCTTC
>-|TRBV28|once|TRBJ1-4
CASSPAGGEGEKLFF
TGTGCCAGCAGTCCCGCGGGAGGGGAGGGGGAAAAACTGTTTTTT
>-|TRBV7-2|few|TRBJ1-5
CASSLAWAGTEPQHF
TGTGCCAGCAGCTTAGCGTGGGCAGGAACGGAGCCCCAGCATTTT
>TRBD2|TRBV5-1|few|TRBJ2-2
CASSATSADGTGELFF
TGCGCCAGCAGCGCAACTAGCGCGGACGGGACCGGGGAGCTGTTTTTT